This T cell receptor beta chain was profiled in a study of cytomegalovirus exposure and HLA in healthy donors. Study results and caveats: A list of 150 or so TCR beta chains associated with cytomegalovirus was given.

Note on this clone: Its antigen is currently unknown.

The data were produced by immunoSEQ multiplex PCR, yet TCRdb's version contains in-frame clones alone and is incomplete. The profile shows some 170,000 clones, roughly 96% of them singletons. V lost 9 bases and J 3 bases, leaving 14 bases between the germline ends. This CDR3 has 14 amino acids. In germline, CDR1 is LNHDA, CDR2 SQIVND (reference sequence). The receptor was isolated from a young woman in good health and CMV-seronegative. V is TRBV19 and J is TRBJ1-4; the D gene is possibly TRBD1 (6 bases). Sequencing was performed on PBMCs. CDR3 DNA: TGTGCCAGAGAGACCAGACAGGCTAATGAAAAACTGTTTTTT. It translates to CARETRQANEKLFF.